What follows is one T cell receptor beta chain and its context. Its cognate antigen is unknown. The data belong to a study of cytomegalovirus exposure and HLA in healthy donors. The study's findings and limits: In a later analysis, at a false discovery rate of 0.05, 17,000 or so TCR beta sequences matched HLA alleles.

The PCR had 60 Vbeta and 13 Jbeta primers. Only in-frame clones appear in the TCRdb table, and some are missing; sequencing was by immunoSEQ multiplex PCR. The sample includes under 150,000 clones, around 80% of them seen just once. The CDR3 is made up of 13 amino acids. V gave up 3 bases and J gave up 5 bases; unmatched junction bases: 4. CDR1 is GTSNPN and CDR2 is SVGIG in the germline V gene (reference sequence). The chain joins TRBV30 to TRBJ2-7; TRBD1 matches 10 bases. Sequencing used PBMCs. This TCR derives from a man aged 25 to 40 in good health and CMV-seropositive. Written as DNA, the CDR3 is TGTGCCTGGAGAAGGACAGGGGGTAACGAGCAGTACTTC. This gives the protein CAWRRTGGNEQYF. Together with reference TRBV30 and TRBJ2-7, the CDR3 gives the full variable domain: SQTIHQWPATLVQPVGSPLSLECTVEGTSNPNLYWYRQAAGRGLQLLFYSVGIGQISSEVPQNLSASRPQDRQFILSSKKLLLSDSGFYLCAWRRTGGNEQYFGPGTRLTVT.